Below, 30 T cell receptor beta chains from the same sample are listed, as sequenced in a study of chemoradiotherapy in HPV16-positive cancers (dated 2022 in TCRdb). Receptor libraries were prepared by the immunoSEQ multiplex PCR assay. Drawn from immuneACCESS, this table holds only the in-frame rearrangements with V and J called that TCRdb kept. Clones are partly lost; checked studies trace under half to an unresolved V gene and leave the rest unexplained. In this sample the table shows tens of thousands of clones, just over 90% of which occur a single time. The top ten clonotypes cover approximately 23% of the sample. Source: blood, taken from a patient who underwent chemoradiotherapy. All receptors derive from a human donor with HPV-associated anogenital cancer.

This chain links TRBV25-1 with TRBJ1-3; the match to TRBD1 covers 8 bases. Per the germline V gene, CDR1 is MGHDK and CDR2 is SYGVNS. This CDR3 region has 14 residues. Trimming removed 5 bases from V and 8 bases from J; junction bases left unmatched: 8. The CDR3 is CASSPDREWDTIYF. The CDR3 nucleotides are TGTGCCAGCAGTCCGGACAGGGAATGGGACACCATATATTTT.

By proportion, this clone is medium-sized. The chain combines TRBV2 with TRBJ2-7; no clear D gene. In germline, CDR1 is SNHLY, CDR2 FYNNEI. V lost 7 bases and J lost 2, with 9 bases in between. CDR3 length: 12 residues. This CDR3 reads CASTDGTYEQYF. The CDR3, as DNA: TGTGCCAGCACCGACGGTACCTACGAGCAGTACTTC.

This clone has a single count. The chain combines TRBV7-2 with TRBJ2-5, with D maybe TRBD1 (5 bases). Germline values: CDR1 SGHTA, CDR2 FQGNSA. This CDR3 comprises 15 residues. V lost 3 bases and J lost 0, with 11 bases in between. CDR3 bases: TGTGCCAGCAGCTTTATGTCAGGGTACCAAGAGACCCAGTACTTC. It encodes CASSFMSGYQETQYF. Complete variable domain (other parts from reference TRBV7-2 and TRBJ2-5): GAGVSQSPSNKVTEKGKDVELRCDPISGHTALYWYRQSLGQGLEFLIYFQGNSAPDKSGLPSDRFSAERTGGSVSTLTIQRTQQEDSAVYLCASSFMSGYQETQYFGPGTRLLVL.

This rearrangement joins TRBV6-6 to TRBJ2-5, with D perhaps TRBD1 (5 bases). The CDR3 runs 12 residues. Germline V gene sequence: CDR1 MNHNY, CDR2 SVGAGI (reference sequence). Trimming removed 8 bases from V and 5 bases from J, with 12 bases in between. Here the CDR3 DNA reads TGTGCCAGCTGCCCATCAGGGGAGACCCAGTACTTC. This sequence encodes CASCPSGETQYF.

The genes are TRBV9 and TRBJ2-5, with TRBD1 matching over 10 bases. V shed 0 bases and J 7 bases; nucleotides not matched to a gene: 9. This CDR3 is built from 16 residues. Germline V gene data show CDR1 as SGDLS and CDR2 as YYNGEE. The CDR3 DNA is TGTGCCAGCAGCGTAGAGGGGACAGGGGCCCCAACGACCCAGTACTTC. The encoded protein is CASSVEGTGAPTTQYF.

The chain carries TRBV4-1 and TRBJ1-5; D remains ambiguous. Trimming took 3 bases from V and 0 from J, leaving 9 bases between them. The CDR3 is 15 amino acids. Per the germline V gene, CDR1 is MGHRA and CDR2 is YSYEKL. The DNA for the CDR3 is TGCGCCAGCAGCCAGGGCCCGTATAGCAATCAGCCCCAGCATTTT. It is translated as CASSQGPYSNQPQHF.

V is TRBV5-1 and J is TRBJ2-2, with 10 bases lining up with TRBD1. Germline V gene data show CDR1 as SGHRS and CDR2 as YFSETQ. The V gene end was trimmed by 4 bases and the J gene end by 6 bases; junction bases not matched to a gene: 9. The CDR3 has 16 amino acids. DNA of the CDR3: TGCGCCAGCAGCACGACCGGGACAGGGGACGCCGGGGAGCTGTTTTTT. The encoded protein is CASSTTGTGDAGELFF.

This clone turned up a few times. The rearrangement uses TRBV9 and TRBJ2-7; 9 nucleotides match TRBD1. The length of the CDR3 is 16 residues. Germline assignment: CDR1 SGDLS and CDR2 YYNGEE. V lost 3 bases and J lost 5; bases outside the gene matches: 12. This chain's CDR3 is CASSANPRDRDHEQYF. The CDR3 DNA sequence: TGTGCCAGCAGCGCGAACCCGCGGGACAGGGACCACGAGCAGTACTTC.

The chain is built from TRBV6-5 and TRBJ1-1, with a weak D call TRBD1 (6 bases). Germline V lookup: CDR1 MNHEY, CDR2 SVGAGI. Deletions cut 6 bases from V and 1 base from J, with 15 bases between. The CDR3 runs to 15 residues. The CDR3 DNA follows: TGTGCCAGCAGCCCCGCGGACAGTTCGAACACTGAAGCTTTCTTT. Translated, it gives CASSPADSSNTEAFF.

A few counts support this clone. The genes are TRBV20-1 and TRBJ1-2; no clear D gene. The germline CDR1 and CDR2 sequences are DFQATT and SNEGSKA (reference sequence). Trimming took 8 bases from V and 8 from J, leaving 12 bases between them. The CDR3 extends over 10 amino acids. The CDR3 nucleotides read TGCAGTAGTTGGATTGAAGGCTACACCTTC. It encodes CSSWIEGYTF.

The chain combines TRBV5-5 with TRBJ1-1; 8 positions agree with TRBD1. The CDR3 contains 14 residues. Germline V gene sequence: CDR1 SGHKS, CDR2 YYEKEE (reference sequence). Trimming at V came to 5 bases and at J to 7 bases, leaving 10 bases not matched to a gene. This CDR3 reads CASRGGGQGVEAFF. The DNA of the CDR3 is TGTGCCAGCAGGGGCGGCGGACAGGGAGTTGAAGCTTTCTTT.

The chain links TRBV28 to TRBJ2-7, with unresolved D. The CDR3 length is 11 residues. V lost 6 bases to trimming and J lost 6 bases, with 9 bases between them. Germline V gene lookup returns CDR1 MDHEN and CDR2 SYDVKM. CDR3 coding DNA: TGTGCCAGCAGGGATAGTAGCGAGCAGTACTTC. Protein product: CASRDSSEQYF.

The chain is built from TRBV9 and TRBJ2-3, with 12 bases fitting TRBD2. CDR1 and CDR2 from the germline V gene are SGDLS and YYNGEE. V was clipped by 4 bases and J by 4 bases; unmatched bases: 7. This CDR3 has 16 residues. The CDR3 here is CASSLLAGGTADTQYF. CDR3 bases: TGTGCCAGCAGCCTCCTAGCGGGGGGGACCGCAGATACGCAGTATTTT.

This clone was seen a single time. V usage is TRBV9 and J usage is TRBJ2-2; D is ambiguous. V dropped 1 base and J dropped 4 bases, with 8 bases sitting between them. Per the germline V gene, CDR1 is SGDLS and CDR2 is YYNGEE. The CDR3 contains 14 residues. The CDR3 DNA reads TGTGCCAGCAGCGTAACGGATGGCACCGGGGAGCTGTTTTTT. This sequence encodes CASSVTDGTGELFF.

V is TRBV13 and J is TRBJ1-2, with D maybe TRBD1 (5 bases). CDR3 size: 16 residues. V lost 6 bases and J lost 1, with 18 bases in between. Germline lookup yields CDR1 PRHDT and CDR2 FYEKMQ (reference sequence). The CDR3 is CASSDVTGTGNYGYTF. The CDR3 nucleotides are TGTGCCAGCAGTGATGTGACCGGGACGGGTAACTATGGCTACACCTTC.

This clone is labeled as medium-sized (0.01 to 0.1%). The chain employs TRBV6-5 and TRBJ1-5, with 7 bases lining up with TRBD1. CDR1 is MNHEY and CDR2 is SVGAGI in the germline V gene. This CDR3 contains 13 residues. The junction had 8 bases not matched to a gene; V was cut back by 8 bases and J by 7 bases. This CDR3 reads CASGTAGHQPQHF. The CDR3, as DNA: TGTGCCAGCGGGACAGCGGGGCACCAGCCCCAGCATTTT.

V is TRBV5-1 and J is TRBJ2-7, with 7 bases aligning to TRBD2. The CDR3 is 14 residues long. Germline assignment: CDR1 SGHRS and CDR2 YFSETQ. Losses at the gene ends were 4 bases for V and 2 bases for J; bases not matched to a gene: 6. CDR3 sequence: CASSAAGLTYEQYF. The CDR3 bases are TGCGCCAGCAGCGCAGCGGGACTGACCTACGAGCAGTACTTC. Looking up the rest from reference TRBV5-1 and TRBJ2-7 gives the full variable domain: KAGVTQTPRYLIKTRGQQVTLSCSPISGHRSVSWYQQTPGQGLQFLFEYFSETQRNKGNFPGRFSGRQFSNSRSEMNVSTLELGDSALYLCASSAAGLTYEQYFGPGTRLTVT.

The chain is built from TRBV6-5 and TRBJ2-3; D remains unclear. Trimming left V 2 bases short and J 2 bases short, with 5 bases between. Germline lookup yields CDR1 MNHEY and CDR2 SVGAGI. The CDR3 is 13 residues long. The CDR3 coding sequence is TGTGCCAGCAGTTACGGGCCCACAGATACGCAGTATTTT. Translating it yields CASSYGPTDTQYF.

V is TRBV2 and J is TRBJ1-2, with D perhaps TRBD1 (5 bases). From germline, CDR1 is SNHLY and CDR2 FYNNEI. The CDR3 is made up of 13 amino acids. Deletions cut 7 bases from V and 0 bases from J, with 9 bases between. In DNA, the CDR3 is TGTGCCAGCACGCCAGGGACTAACTATGGCTACACCTTC. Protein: CASTPGTNYGYTF.

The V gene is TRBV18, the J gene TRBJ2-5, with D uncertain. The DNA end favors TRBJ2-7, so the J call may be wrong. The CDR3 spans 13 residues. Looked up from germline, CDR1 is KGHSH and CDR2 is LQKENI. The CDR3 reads CASSPLKDYEQYF. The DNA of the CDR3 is TGTGCCAGCTCACCACTTAAGGACTACGAGCAGTACTTC.

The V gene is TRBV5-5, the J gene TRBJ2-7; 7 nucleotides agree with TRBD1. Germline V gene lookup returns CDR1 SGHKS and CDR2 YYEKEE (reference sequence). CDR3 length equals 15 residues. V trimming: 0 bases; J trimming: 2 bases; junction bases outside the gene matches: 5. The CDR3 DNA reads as TGTGCCAGCAGCTTGGACCCCGGGACAGCCTACGAGCAGTACTTC. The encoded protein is CASSLDPGTAYEQYF.

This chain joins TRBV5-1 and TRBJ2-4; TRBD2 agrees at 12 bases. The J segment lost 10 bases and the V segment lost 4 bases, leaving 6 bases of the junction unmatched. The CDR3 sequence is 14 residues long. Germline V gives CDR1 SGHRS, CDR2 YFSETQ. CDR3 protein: CASSPGTSGSIQYF. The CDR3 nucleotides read TGCGCCAGCAGCCCAGGGACTAGCGGGTCAATTCAGTACTTC.

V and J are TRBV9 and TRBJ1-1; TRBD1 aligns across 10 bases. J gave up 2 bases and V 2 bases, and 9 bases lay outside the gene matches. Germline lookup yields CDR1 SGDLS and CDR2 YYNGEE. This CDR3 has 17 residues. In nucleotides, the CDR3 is TGTGCCAGCAGCGTCGGGGACAGGGGCTACGCTAACACTGAAGCTTTCTTT. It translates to CASSVGDRGYANTEAFF.

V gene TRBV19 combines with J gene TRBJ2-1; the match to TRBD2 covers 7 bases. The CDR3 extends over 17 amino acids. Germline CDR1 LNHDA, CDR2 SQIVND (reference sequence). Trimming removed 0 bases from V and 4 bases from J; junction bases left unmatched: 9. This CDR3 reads CASSIEERGELYNEQFF. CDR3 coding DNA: TGTGCCAGTAGTATAGAGGAGCGGGGCGAACTTTACAATGAGCAGTTCTTC.

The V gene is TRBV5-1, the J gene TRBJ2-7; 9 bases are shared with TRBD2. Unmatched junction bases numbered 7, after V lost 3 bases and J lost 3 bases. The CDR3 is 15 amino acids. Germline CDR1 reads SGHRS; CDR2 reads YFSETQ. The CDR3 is CASSWAGTSNYEQYF. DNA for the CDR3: TGCGCCAGCAGCTGGGCCGGGACTAGCAACTACGAGCAGTACTTC.

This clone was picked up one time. The CDR3 spells CAIREAGDEKLFF. The CDR3 DNA reads as TGTGCCATCAGGGAGGCGGGGGATGAAAAACTGTTTTTT. The V gene is TRBV10-3, the J gene TRBJ1-4, with a possible D match to TRBD1 (5 bases). The CDR3 spans 13 residues. V lost 6 bases and J lost 6, with 11 bases in between. Germline V gene data show CDR1 as ENHRY and CDR2 as SYGVKD.

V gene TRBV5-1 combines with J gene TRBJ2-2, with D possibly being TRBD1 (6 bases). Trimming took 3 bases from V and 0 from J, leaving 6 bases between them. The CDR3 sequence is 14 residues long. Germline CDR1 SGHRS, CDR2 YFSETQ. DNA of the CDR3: TGCGCCAGCAGCTCAGGGGCGAACACCGGGGAGCTGTTTTTT. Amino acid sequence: CASSSGANTGELFF.

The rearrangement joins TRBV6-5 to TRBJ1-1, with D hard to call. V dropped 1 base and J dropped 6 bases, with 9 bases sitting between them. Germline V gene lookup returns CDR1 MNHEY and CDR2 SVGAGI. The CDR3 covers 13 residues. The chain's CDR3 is CASSYYGDPEAFF. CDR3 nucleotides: TGTGCCAGCAGTTACTATGGAGACCCTGAAGCTTTCTTT.

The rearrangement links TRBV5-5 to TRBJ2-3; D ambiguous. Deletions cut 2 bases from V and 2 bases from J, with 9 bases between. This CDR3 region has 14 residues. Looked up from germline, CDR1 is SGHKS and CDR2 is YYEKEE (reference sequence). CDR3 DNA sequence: TGTGCCAGCAGCTTACAGACAACCACAGATACGCAGTATTTT. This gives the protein CASSLQTTTDTQYF.

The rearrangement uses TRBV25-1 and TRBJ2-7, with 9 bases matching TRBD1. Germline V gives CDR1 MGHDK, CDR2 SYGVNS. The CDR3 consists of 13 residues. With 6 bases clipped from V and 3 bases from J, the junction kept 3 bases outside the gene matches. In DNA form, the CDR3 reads TGTGCCAGCAGGGGACAGGGAAACTACGAGCAGTACTTC. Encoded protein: CASRGQGNYEQYF.